Each of the 14 T cell receptor beta chains below was sequenced from the same sample in a study of blood T cell repertoires in COVID-19. The protocol was immunoSEQ multiplex PCR, while the TCRdb copy is restricted to in-frame clones and leaves out a portion. This sample yields about 72,000 clones, of which 85% to 90% are seen a single time; about 11% belongs to the top ten. Sequenced: peripheral blood. The receptors come from a man between 65 and 85 years old with active or convalescent COVID-19.

This clone was seen only once. V usage is TRBV18 and J usage is TRBJ2-3, with D perhaps TRBD1 (6 bases). The CDR3 extends over 13 amino acids. V lost 2 bases and J lost 5, with 8 bases in between. Germline lookup yields CDR1 KGHSH and CDR2 LQKENI. The CDR3 region is CASSPGDKDTQYF. CDR3 in DNA: TGTGCCAGCTCACCAGGGGACAAAGATACGCAGTATTTT.

This rearrangement joins TRBV30 to TRBJ2-1; maybe TRBD1 (6 bases). Germline V gene lookup returns CDR1 GTSNPN and CDR2 SVGIG (reference sequence). Trimming removed 0 bases from V and 3 bases from J, with 30 bases in between. This CDR3 spans 21 amino acids. CDR3 region: CAWSVRITGRGGGRFYNEQFF. DNA for the CDR3: TGTGCCTGGAGTGTACGTATTACAGGCAGGGGTGGGGGAAGGTTCTACAATGAGCAGTTCTTC.

The chain joins TRBV2 to TRBJ1-2; 7 positions agree with TRBD1. Germline CDR1 is SNHLY and CDR2 is FYNNEI. The CDR3 runs to 14 residues. V lost 4 bases and J lost 2; bases outside the gene matches: 4. This CDR3 reads CASSGQGRNYGYTF. CDR3 bases: TGTGCCAGCAGTGGACAGGGCCGGAACTATGGCTACACCTTC.

This chain connects TRBV10-3 to TRBJ2-7; tentatively, D is TRBD1 (5 bases). Deletions cut 0 bases from V and 2 bases from J, with 11 bases between. The germline V gene encodes CDR1 ENHRY and CDR2 SYGVKD. There are 15 residues in the CDR3. CDR3 DNA sequence: TGTGCCATCAGTGAGTCGGGGCAGGGAACCTACGAGCAGTACTTC. Protein: CAISESGQGTYEQYF.

This clone was seen a single time. The chain combines TRBV28 with TRBJ1-5; no clear D. Trimming took off 8 bases at V and 3 bases at J, with 14 bases between the two ends. The CDR3 is 14 amino acids. Per the germline V gene, CDR1 is MDHEN and CDR2 is SYDVKM. CDR3 region: CASVAGRVNQPQHF. In DNA form, the CDR3 reads TGTGCCAGCGTTGCGGGGAGGGTCAATCAGCCCCAGCATTTT.

J is TRBJ1-1 and V is TRBV28, with unresolved D. V lost 2 bases, J lost 5 bases, and 15 bases lay in between. Germline CDR1 MDHEN, CDR2 SYDVKM. This CDR3 spans 15 amino acids. The CDR3 bases are TGTGCCAGCAGTTTACGGGAATGGGGAAGGACTGAAGCTTTCTTT. Its translation is CASSLREWGRTEAFF.

A few counts support this clone. The gene calls are TRBV19 and TRBJ2-7, with 13 positions matching TRBD2. The CDR3 sequence is 17 residues long. V trimming: 5 bases; J trimming: 5 bases; junction bases outside the gene matches: 12. The V gene's germline CDR1 is LNHDA and CDR2 SQIVND (reference sequence). The CDR3 is CASSSQGLAGVSHEQYF. CDR3 in DNA: TGTGCCAGTAGTTCACAAGGACTAGCGGGAGTATCCCACGAGCAGTACTTC.

The V call is TRBV7-8, the J call TRBJ1-2; a possible D gene is TRBD1 (5 bases). The germline V gene has CDR1 SGHVS and CDR2 FQNEAQ. V shed 7 bases and J shed 3 bases, with 18 bases lying between them. This CDR3 is 15 amino acids long. CDR3 in amino acids: CASKKGPGGDYGYTF. The CDR3 region has the DNA TGTGCCAGCAAGAAGGGGCCTGGCGGCGACTATGGCTACACCTTC.

A single count supports this clone. The gene calls are TRBV18 and TRBJ1-5, with D perhaps TRBD1 (5 bases). The ends were cut back, 3 bases at V and 0 bases at J, with 12 bases in the middle. The V gene's germline CDR1 is KGHSH and CDR2 LQKENI. This CDR3 spans 16 amino acids. The CDR3 nucleotides are TGTGCCAGCTCACCGGCACAGGCGAGTAGCAATCAGCCCCAGCATTTT. Protein sequence: CASSPAQASSNQPQHF.

CDR3 region: CASSRELNTGELFF. The CDR3 DNA reads as TGCGCCAGCAGCCGAGAACTGAACACCGGGGAGCTGTTTTTT. The rearrangement links TRBV4-3 to TRBJ2-2; D remains unclear. With 4 bases removed from V and 1 base from J, the gap between germline ends came to 7 bases. CDR3 length equals 14 residues. Per the germline V gene, CDR1 is LGHNA and CDR2 is YSLEER.

This clone was detected a few times. This chain links TRBV2 with TRBJ2-7; possible D gene TRBD1, 5 bases. The CDR3 consists of 11 residues. Trimming removed 6 bases from V and 6 bases from J, with 9 bases in between. Germline CDR1 and CDR2: SNHLY and FYNNEI. In nucleotides, the CDR3 is TGTGCCAGCAGGAGGACACTCGAGCAGTACTTC. This sequence encodes CASRRTLEQYF.

The chain carries TRBV4-1 and TRBJ2-1; no definite D call. This CDR3 has 11 residues. V shed 0 bases and J shed 10 bases, with 4 bases lying between them. Germline V CDR1 and CDR2: MGHRA, YSYEKL. CDR3 in amino acids: CASSQEGEQFF. The CDR3 coding sequence is TGCGCCAGCAGCCAAGAGGGCGAGCAGTTCTTC.

The CDR3 loop reads CASTRGGPGNTIYF. The CDR3 DNA is TGTGCCAGCACCCGAGGGGGACCGGGAAACACCATATATTTT. This chain connects TRBV9 to TRBJ1-3; the D gene is possibly TRBD1 (6 bases). CDR1 SGDLS and CDR2 YYNGEE come from the germline V gene. The CDR3 is made up of 14 amino acids. V lost 6 bases and J lost 4, with 14 bases in between.

This clone was observed a few times. The V and J genes are TRBV28 and TRBJ1-2, with 8 bases identical to TRBD1. V was clipped by 4 bases and J by 5 bases; unmatched bases: 15. The V gene's germline CDR1 is MDHEN and CDR2 SYDVKM. CDR3 size: 17 residues. CDR3 sequence: CASSSATGAREVYGYTF. CDR3 DNA: TGTGCCAGCAGTTCTGCGACAGGGGCCCGAGAAGTTTATGGCTACACCTTC.